This TCR beta chain was identified in a study of blood T cell repertoires in COVID-19. Across the study: Sources were T cells, B-cell-depleted T cells, or PBMCs; the material itself was cDNA or gDNA.

Authors' methods: Quantification of nucleated cells was approximated via reference gene primer amplification. The assay was immunoSEQ multiplex PCR, and TCRdb's table has in-frame clones only and misses some. V, J and clone size reflect that table, while D and trimming were determined from the DNA. This table holds fewer than 350,000 clones, around 90% found once. The sequence was collected from a woman aged 25 to 39 with acute COVID-19. Sequencing used PBMCs or T cells enriched from blood (not recorded which).

DNA of the CDR3: TGTGCCAGCAGCCAACTCTTCACTGAAGCTTTCTTT. Its translation is CASSQLFTEAFF. The chain is built from TRBV14 and TRBJ1-1; D gene unclear. The CDR3 extends over 12 amino acids. With 2 bases removed from V and 4 bases from J, the gap between germline ends came to 5 bases. Germline V gives CDR1 SGHDN, CDR2 FVKESK.